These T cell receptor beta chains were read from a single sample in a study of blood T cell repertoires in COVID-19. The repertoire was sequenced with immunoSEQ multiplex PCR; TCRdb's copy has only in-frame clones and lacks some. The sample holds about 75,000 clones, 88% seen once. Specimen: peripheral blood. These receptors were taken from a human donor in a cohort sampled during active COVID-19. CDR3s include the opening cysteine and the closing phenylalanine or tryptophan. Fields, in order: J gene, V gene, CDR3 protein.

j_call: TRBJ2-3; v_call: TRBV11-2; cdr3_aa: CASSLDQGLVTDTQYF
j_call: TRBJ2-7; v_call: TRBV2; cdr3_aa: CASRSGAYEQYF
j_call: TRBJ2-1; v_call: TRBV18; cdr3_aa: CASSPSLAGVSHEQFF
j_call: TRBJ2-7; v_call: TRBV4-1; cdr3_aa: CASSQDEASATYEQYF
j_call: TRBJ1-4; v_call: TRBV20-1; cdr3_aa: CSASRGSATNEKLFF
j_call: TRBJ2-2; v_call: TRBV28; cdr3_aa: CASSSLTNANTGELFF
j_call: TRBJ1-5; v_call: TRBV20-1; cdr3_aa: CSLGQVAQHF
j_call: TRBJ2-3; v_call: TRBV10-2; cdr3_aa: CASSEAGTSGSTDTQYF
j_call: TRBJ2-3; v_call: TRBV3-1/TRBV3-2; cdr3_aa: CASSQGLAGGLTDTQYF
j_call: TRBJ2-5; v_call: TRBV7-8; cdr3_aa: CASSLRTSGAGALETQYF